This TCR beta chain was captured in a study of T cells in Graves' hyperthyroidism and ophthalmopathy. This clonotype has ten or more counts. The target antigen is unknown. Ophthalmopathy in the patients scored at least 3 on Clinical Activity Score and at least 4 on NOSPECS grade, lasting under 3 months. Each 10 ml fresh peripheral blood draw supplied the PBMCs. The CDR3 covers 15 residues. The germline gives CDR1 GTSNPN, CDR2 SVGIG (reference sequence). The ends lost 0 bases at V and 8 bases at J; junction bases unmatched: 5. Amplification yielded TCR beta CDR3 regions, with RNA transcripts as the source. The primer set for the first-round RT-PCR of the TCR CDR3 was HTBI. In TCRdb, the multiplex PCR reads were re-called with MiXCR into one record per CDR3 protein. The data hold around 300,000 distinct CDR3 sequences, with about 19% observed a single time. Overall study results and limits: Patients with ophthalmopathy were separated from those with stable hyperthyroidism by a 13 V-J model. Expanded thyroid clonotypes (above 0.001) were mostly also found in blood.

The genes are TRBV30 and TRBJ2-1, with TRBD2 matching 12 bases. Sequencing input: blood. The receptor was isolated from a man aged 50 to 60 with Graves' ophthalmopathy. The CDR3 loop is CAWSVLAGGDYEQFF. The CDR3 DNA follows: TGTGCCTGGAGTGTACTAGCGGGAGGTGATTATGAGCAGTTCTTC.